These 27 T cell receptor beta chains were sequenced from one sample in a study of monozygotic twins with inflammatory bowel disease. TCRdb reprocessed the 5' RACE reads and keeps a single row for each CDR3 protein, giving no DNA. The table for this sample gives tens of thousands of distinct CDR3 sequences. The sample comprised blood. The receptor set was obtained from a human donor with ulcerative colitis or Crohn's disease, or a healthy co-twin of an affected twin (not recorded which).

CDR3 region: CASSLSPLRGANSYNEQFF. V is TRBV27 and J is TRBJ2-1; TCRdb selects TRBD2, and the lack of DNA leaves this call unchecked. The CDR3 consists of 19 residues. Germline CDR1 is MNHEY and CDR2 is SMNVEV (reference sequence).

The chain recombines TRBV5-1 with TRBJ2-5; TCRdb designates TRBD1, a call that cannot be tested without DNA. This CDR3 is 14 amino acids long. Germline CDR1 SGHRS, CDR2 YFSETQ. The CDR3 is CASSLNGQQETQYF.

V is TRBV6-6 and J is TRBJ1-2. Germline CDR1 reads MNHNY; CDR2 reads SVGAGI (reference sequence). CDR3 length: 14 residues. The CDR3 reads CASSSGTANYGYTF.

CDR3 region: CASSPGGRSSYNEQFF. The chain couples TRBV18 to TRBJ2-1; the D call from TCRdb, TRBD1, cannot be confirmed without DNA. The CDR3 extends over 16 amino acids. CDR1 is KGHSH, CDR2 LQKENI, per germline.

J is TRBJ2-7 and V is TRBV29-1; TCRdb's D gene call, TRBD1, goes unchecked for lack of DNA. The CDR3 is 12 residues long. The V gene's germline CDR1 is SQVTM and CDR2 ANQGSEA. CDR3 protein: CSVGTRAYEQYF.

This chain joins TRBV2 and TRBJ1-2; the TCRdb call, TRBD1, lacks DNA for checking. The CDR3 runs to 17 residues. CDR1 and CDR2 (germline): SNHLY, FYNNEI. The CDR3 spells CATLRQGDLTDLRGYTF.

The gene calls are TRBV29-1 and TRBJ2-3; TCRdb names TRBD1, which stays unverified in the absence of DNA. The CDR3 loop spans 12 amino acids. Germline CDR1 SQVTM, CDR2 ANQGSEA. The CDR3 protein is CSVGTGDEEQYF.

The CDR3 reads CASSPHLRGGTNTEAFF. The rearrangement links TRBV5-4 to TRBJ1-1. Germline values: CDR1 SGHNT, CDR2 YYREEE (reference sequence). The CDR3 length is 17 residues.

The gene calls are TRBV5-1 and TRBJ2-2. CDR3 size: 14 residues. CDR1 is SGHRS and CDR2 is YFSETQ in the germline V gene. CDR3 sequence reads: CASSLGWNTGELFF.

CDR3 loop: CASSFPYTEAFF. The rearrangement joins TRBV12-3 or TRBV12-4 to TRBJ1-1. CDR3 size: 12 residues.

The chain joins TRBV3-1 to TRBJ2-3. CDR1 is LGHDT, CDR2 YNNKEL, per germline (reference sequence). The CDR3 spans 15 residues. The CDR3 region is CASSQDGARTDTQYF.

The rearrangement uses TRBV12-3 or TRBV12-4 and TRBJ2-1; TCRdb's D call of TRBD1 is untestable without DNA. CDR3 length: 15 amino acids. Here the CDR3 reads CASSLGGTGGNEQFF.

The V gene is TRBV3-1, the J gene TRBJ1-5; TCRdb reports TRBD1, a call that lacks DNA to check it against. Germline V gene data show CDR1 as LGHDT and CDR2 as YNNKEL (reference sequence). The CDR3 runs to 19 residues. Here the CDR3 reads CASSQAGTGGVWGNQPQHF.

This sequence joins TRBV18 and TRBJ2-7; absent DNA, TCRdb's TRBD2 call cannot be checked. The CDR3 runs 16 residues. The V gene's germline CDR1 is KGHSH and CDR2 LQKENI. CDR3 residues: CASSPRLAGGTYEQYF.

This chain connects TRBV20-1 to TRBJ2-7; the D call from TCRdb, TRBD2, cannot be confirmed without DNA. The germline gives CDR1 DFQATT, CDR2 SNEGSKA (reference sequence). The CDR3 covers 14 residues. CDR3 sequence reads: CSARGPSRTYEQYF.

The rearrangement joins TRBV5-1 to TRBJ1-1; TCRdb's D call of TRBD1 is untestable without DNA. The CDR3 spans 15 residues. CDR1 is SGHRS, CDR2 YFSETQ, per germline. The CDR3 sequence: CASSLEQGGGYEAFF. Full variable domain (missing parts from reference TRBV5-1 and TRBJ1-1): KAGVTQTPRYLIKTRGQQVTLSCSPISGHRSVSWYQQTPGQGLQFLFEYFSETQRNKGNFPGRFSGRQFSNSRSEMNVSTLELGDSALYLCASSLEQGGGYEAFFGQGTRLTVV.

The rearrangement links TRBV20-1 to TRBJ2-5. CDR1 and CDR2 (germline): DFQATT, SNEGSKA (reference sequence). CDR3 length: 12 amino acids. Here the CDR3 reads CSARTDQETQYF.

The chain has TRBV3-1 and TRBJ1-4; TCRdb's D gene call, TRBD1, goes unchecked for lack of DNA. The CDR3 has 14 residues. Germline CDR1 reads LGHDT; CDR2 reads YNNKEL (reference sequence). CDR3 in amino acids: CASSQVGVDEKLFF.

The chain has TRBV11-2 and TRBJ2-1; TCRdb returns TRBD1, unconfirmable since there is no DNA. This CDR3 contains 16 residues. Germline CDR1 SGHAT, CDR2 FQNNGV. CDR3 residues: CASSLGRGGDNNEQFF.

CDR3 amino acids: CASSSSWRGPSSYNSPLHF. This rearrangement joins TRBV5-1 to TRBJ1-6. The germline CDR1 and CDR2 sequences are SGHRS and YFSETQ. The CDR3 extends over 19 amino acids.

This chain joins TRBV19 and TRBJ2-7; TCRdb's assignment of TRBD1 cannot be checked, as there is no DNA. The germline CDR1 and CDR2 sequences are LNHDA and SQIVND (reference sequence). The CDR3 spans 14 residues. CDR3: CASKVRDNSYEQYF.

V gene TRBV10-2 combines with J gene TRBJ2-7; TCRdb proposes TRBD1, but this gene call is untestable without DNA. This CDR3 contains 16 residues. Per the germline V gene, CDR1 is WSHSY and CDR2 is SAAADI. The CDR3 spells CASSGDRRQMGREQYF.

The CDR3 sequence is CASSLDARGDYGYTF. The genes are TRBV7-2 and TRBJ1-2; TCRdb proposes TRBD1, but this gene call is untestable without DNA. Germline values: CDR1 SGHTA, CDR2 FQGNSA. The CDR3 is 15 amino acids.

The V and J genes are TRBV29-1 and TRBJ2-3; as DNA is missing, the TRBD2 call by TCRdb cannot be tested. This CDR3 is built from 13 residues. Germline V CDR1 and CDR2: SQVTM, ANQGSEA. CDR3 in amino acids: CSVEGEGADTQYF.

This CDR3 reads CAISVGTGEYGYTQYF. The rearrangement joins TRBV10-3 to TRBJ2-3; TCRdb's D gene call, TRBD1, goes unchecked for lack of DNA. The germline V gene encodes CDR1 ENHRY and CDR2 SYGVKD. The CDR3 is 16 residues long.

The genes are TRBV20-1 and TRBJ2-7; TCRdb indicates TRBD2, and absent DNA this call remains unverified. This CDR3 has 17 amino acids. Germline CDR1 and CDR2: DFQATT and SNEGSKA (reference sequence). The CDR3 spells CSARDPRTFPSSYEQYF.

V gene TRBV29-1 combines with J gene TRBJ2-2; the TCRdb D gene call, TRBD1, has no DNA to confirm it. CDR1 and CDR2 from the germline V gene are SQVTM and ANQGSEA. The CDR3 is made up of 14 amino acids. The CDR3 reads CSGGQGTNTGELFF.